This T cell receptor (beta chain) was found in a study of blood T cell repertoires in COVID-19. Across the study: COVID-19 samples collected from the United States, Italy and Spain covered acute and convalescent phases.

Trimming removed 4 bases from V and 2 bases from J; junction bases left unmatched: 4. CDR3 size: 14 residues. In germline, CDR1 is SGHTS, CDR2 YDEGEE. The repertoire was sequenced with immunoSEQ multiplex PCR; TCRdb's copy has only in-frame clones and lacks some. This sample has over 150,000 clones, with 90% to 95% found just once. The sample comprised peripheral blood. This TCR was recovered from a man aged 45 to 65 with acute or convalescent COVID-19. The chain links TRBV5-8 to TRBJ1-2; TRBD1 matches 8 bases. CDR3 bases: TGTGCCAGCAGCATCGGACAGGGAAACTATGGCTACACCTTC. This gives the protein CASSIGQGNYGYTF.